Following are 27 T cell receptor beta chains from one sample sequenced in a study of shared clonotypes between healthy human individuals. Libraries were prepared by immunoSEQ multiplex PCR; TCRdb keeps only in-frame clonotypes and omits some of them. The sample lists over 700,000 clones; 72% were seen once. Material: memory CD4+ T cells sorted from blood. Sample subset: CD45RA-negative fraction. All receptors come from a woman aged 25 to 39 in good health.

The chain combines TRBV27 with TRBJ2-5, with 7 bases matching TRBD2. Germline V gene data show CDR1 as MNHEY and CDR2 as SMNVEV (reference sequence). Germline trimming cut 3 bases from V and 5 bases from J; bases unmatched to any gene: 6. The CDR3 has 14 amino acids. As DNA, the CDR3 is TGTGCCAGCAGTTTCGAGCGGGGTGGGGAGACCCAGTACTTC. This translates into CASSFERGGETQYF.

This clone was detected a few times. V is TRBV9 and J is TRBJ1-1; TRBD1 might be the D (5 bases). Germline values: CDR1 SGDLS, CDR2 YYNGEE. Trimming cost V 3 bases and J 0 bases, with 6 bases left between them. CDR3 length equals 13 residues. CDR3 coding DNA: TGTGCCAGCAGCGGGACACTGAACACTGAAGCTTTCTTT. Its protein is CASSGTLNTEAFF.

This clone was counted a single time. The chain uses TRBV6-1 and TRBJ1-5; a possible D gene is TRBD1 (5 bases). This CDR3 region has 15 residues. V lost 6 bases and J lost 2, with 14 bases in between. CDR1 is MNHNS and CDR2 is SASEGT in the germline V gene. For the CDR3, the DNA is TGTGCCAGCAGCCCTTCTTTGGGGGGCAATCAGCCCCAGCATTTT. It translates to CASSPSLGGNQPQHF.

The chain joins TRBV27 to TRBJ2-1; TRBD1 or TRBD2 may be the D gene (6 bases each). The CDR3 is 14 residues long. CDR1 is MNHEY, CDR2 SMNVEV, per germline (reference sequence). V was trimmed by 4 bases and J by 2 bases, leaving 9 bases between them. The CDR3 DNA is TGTGCCAGCAGTTCCGGGGGCGCCTACAATGAGCAGTTCTTC. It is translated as CASSSGGAYNEQFF.

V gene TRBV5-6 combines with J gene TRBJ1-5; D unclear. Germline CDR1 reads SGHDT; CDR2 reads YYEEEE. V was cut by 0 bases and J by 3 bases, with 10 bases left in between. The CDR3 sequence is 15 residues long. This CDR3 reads CASSLALQSNQPQHF. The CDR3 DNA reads TGTGCCAGCAGCTTGGCCTTACAGTCCAATCAGCCCCAGCATTTT.

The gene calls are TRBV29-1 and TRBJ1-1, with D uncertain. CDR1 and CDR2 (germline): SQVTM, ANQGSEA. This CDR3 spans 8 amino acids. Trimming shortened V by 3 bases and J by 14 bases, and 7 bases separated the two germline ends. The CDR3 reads CSVELGFF. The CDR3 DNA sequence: TGCAGCGTTGAGCTGGGGTTCTTT. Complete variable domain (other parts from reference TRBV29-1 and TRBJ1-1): SAVISQKPSRDICQRGTSLTIQCQVDSQVTMMFWYRQQPGQSLTLIATANQGSEATYESGFVIDKFPISRPNLTFSTLTVSNMSPEDSSIYLCSVELGFFGQGTRLTVV.

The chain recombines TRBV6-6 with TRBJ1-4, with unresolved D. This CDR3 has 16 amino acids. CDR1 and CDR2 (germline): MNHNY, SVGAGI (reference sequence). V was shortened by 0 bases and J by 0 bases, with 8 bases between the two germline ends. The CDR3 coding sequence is TGTGCCAGCAGTTACTCGGCGGCTGCAACTAATGAAAAACTGTTTTTT. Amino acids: CASSYSAAATNEKLFF.

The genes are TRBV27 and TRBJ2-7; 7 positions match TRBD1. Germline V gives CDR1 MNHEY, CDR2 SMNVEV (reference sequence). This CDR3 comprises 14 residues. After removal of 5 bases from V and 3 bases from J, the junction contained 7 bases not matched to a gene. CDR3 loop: CASSRQGFVYEQYF. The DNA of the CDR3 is TGTGCCAGCAGTAGACAGGGTTTCGTCTACGAGCAGTACTTC.

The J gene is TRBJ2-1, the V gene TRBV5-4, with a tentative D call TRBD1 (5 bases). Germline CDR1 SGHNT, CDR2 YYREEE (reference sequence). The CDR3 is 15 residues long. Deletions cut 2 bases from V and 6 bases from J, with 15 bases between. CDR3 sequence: CASSFYMGRPNEQFF. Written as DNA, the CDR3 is TGTGCCAGCAGCTTTTATATGGGGCGGCCCAATGAGCAGTTCTTC.

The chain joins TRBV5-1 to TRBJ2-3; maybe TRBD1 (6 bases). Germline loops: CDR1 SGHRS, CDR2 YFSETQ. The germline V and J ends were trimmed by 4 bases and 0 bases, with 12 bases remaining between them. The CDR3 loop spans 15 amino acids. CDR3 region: CASSIWTDSTDTQYF. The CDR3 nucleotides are TGCGCCAGCAGCATTTGGACAGATAGCACAGATACGCAGTATTTT.

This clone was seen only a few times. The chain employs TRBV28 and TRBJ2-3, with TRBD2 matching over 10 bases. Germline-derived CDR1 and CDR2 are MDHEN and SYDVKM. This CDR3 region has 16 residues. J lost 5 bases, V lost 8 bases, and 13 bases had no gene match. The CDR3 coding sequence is TGTGCCAGCCCGAAGAAGAGCGGGAGGGCCGTAGATACGCAGTATTTT. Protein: CASPKKSGRAVDTQYF. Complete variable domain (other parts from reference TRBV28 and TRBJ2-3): DVKVTQSSRYLVKRTGEKVFLECVQDMDHENMFWYRQDPGLGLRLIYFSYDVKMKEKGDIPEGYSVSREKKERFSLILESASTNQTSMYLCASPKKSGRAVDTQYFGPGTRLTVL.

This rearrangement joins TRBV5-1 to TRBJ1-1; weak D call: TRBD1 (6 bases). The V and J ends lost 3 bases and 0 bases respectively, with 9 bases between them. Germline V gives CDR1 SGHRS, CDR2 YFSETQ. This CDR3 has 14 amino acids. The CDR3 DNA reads TGCGCCAGCAGCTCGGACAGTCTGAACACTGAAGCTTTCTTT. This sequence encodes CASSSDSLNTEAFF.

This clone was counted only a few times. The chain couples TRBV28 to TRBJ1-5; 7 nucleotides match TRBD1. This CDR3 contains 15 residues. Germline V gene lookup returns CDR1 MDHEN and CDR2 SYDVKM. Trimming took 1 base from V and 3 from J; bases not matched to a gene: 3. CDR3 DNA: TGTGCCAGCAGTTTATCCGGGACAGACAATCAGCCCCAGCATTTT. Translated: CASSLSGTDNQPQHF.

CDR3 region: CASSLAGDRITDTQYF. In nucleotides, the CDR3 is TGCGCCAGCAGCTTGGCCGGCGACAGAATCACAGATACGCAGTATTTT. V usage is TRBV5-1 and J usage is TRBJ2-3; maybe TRBD1 (5 bases). The CDR3 contains 16 residues. The V end was cut by 0 bases, the J end by 2 bases, with 13 bases between. CDR1 is SGHRS and CDR2 is YFSETQ in the germline V gene.

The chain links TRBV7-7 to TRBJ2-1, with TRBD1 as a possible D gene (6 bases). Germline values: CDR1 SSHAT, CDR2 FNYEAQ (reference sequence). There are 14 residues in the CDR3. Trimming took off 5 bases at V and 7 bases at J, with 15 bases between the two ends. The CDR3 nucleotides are TGTGCCAGCAGCGTAGGGACAACGGGGAATGAGCAGTTCTTC. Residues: CASSVGTTGNEQFF.

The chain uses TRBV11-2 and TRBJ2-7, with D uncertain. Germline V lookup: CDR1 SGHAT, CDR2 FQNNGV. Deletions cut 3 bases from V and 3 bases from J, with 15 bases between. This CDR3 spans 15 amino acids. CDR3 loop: CASSLRPDRRYEQYF. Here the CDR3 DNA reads TGTGCCAGCAGCTTGCGGCCGGACCGACGCTACGAGCAGTACTTC.

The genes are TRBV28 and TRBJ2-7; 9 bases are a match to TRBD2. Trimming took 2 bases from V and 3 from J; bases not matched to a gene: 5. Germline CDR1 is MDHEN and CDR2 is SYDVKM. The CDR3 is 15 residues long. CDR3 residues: CASSLGVAGVYEQYF. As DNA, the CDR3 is TGTGCCAGCAGTTTAGGTGTAGCGGGAGTCTACGAGCAGTACTTC.

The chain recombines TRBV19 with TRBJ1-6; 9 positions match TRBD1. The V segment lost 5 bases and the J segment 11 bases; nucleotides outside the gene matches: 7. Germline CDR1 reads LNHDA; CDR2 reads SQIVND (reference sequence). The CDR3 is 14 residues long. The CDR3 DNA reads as TGTGCCAGTAGTGATGGGACAGGGCGTACACCCCTCCACTTT. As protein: CASSDGTGRTPLHF.

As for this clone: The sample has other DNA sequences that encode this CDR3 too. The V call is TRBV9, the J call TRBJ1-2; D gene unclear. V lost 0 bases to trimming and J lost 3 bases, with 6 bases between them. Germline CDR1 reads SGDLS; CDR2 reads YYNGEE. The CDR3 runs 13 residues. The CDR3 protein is CASSVDRDYGYTF. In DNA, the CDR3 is TGTGCCAGCAGCGTAGACCGGGACTATGGCTACACCTTC.

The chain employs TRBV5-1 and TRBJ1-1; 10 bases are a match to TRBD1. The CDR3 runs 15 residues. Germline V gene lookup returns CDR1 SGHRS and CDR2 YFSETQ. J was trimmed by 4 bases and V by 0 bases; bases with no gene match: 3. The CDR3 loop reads CASSLAWTGGTEAFF. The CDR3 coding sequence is TGCGCCAGCAGCTTGGCCTGGACAGGGGGCACTGAAGCTTTCTTT.

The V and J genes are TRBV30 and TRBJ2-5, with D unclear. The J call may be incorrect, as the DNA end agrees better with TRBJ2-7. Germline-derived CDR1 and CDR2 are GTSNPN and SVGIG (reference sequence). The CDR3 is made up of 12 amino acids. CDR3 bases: TGTGCCTGGAGTGTAAGCTCCTACGAGCAGTACTTC. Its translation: CAWSVSSYEQYF.

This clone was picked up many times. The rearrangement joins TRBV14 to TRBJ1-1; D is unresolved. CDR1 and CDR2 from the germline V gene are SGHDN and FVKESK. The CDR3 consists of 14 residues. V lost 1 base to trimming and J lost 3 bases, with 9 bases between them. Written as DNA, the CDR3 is TGTGCCAGCAGCCAAGTTTGGGGATACACTGAAGCTTTCTTT. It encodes CASSQVWGYTEAFF.

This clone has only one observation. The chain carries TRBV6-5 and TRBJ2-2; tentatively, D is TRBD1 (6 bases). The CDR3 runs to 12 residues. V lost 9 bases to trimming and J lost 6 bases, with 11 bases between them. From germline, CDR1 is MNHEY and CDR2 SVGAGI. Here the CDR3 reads CASYRVPGELFF. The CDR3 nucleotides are TGTGCCAGTTACAGGGTCCCCGGGGAGCTGTTTTTT.

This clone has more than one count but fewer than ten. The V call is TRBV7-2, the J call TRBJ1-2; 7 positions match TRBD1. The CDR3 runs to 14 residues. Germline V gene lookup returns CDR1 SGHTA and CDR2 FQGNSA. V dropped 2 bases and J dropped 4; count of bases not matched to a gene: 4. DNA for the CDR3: TGTGCCAGCAGCTTATCAGGGGGGAGCTATGGCTACACCTTC. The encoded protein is CASSLSGGSYGYTF.

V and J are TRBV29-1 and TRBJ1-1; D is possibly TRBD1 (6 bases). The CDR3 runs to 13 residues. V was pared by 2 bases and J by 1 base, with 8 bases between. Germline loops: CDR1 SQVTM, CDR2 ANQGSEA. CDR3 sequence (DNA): TGCAGCGTTGAACGGGGGCGGAACACTGAAGCTTTCTTT. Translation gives CSVERGRNTEAFF.

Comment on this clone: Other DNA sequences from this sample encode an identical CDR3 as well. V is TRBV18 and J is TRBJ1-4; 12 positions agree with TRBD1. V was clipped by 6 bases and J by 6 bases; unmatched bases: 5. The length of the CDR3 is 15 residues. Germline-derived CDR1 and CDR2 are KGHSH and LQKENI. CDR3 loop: CASSPRDRGHEKLFF. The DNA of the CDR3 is TGTGCCAGCTCCCCAAGGGACAGGGGGCATGAAAAACTGTTTTTT.

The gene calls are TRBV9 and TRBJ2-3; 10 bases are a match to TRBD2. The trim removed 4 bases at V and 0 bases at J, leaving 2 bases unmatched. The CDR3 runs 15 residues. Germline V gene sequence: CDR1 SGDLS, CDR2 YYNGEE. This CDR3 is CASSQTSGSTDTQYF. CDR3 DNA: TGTGCCAGCAGCCAGACTAGCGGGAGCACAGATACGCAGTATTTT. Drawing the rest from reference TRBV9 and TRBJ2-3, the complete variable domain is DSGVTQTPKHLITATGQRVTLRCSPRSGDLSVYWYQQSLDQGLQFLIQYYNGEERAKGNILERFSAQQFPDLHSELNLSSLELGDSALYFCASSQTSGSTDTQYFGPGTRLTVL.